Included here is one TCR beta chain sequence, with context. Its antigen is unknown. PCR involved 60 Vbeta and 13 Jbeta primers. The table came from immunoSEQ multiplex PCR; TCRdb's copy has only in-frame clones and leaves some out. The sample holds approximately 95,000 clones; around 81% are singletons and the top ten take under 5.5%. The data stem from a study of cytomegalovirus exposure and HLA in healthy donors. The study, taken as a whole, reports: Sequencing had likely introduced a cluster of highly shared sequence variants as an artifact. Later analysis identified several of the most significant clusters that appeared linked to common viral pathogens.

All donors participated as healthy donors of bone marrow. Germline V gives CDR1 SGDLS, CDR2 YYNGEE. V was clipped by 0 bases and J by 7 bases, with 14 bases between them. This CDR3 has 15 residues. The chain is built from TRBV9 and TRBJ1-5, with D perhaps matching TRBD1 (5 bases). Sequencing was performed on PBMCs. This TCR was sampled from an older woman in good health and CMV-seropositive. The CDR3 loop reads CASSVVARQSQPQHF. The CDR3 coding sequence is TGTGCCAGCAGCGTAGTCGCGAGACAGTCACAGCCCCAGCATTTT.